The 17 T cell receptor beta chains below come from one sample, sequenced in a study of blood T cell repertoires in COVID-19. The protocol was immunoSEQ multiplex PCR, while the TCRdb copy is restricted to in-frame clones and leaves out a portion. The table includes some 490,000 clones, around nine tenths detected once. Specimen: PBMCs or T cells enriched from blood (not recorded which). The receptors were sampled from a woman between 55 and 75 years old who had recovered from COVID-19.

This rearrangement joins TRBV11-3 to TRBJ2-1; 9 bases fit TRBD2. Per germline, CDR1 SGHNT and CDR2 YENEEA. Trimming at V came to 0 bases and at J to 0 bases, leaving 6 bases not matched to a gene. CDR3 size: 18 residues. This CDR3 reads CASSLEAGGPSSYNEQFF. CDR3 DNA sequence: TGTGCCAGCAGCTTAGAGGCGGGGGGGCCTAGCTCCTACAATGAGCAGTTCTTC.

The DNA for the CDR3 is TGTGCCATCAGTGAGTGGGAGACAGGGGGCGCAGATACGCAGTATTTT. Its translation is CAISEWETGGADTQYF. V is TRBV10-3 and J is TRBJ2-3; 10 nucleotides agree with TRBD1. This CDR3 comprises 16 residues. Germline V CDR1 and CDR2: ENHRY, SYGVKD. V lost 1 base, J lost 4 bases, and 5 bases stayed unmatched.

In the case of this clone: Distinct nucleotide sequences in the sample also encode this CDR3. V is TRBV2 and J is TRBJ1-1, with 7 positions matching TRBD1. Germline V gene lookup returns CDR1 SNHLY and CDR2 FYNNEI. The CDR3 has 13 amino acids. V dropped 5 bases and J dropped 4; count of bases not matched to a gene: 4. This CDR3 is CASSNRGGTEAFF. CDR3 in DNA: TGTGCCAGCAGTAACAGGGGCGGCACTGAAGCTTTCTTT.

As for this clone: The same CDR3 is also encoded by other DNA sequences in this sample. This chain joins TRBV12-5 and TRBJ2-3; TRBD2 aligns across 9 bases. Germline trimming cut 4 bases from V and 1 base from J; bases unmatched to any gene: 0. Germline V gene data show CDR1 as LGHNT and CDR2 as FRNRAP. The CDR3 contains 14 residues. The CDR3 sequence is CASGSSGGTDTQYF. DNA for the CDR3: TGTGCTAGTGGTTCTAGCGGGGGCACAGATACGCAGTATTTT. The whole variable domain, filled in from reference TRBV12-5 and TRBJ2-3, reads DARVTQTPRHKVTEMGQEVTMRCQPILGHNTVFWYRQTMMQGLELLAYFRNRAPLDDSGMPKDRFSAEMPDATLATLKIQPSEPRDSAVYFCASGSSGGTDTQYFGPGTRLTVL.

The count of this clone is one. This rearrangement joins TRBV4-1 to TRBJ2-3; 10 nucleotides agree with TRBD1. Per the germline V gene, CDR1 is MGHRA and CDR2 is YSYEKL. The CDR3 contains 16 residues. With V trimmed by 3 bases and J by 2 bases, 5 bases remained unmatched. The CDR3 bases are TGCGCCAGCAGCCACGCCGGGACAGGGGTCACAGATACGCAGTATTTT. Encoded protein: CASSHAGTGVTDTQYF.

This chain connects TRBV2 to TRBJ2-7; D not resolved. Germline CDR1 SNHLY, CDR2 FYNNEI. V was trimmed by 6 bases and J by 2 bases, leaving 17 bases between them. This CDR3 is built from 15 residues. CDR3 DNA: TGTGCCAGCAGGCACACCCTTGACTTAACCTACGAGCAGTACGTC. Protein sequence: CASRHTLDLTYEQYV.

This chain joins TRBV7-9 and TRBJ1-5; 7 nucleotides align to TRBD1. The V gene end was trimmed by 5 bases and the J gene end by 2 bases; junction bases not matched to a gene: 9. CDR3 length equals 16 residues. Germline V gene lookup returns CDR1 SEHNR and CDR2 FQNEAQ (reference sequence). DNA of the CDR3: TGTGCCAGCAGCCCACAGGGGCGGGGGGGCAATCAGCCCCAGCATTTT. Its translation is CASSPQGRGGNQPQHF.

V is TRBV3-1 (or the pseudogene TRBV3-2) and J is TRBJ1-5; D uncertain. The CDR3 length is 15 residues. The V end lost 3 bases, the J end lost 1 base, and 10 bases lay between the germline ends. Germline CDR1 is LGHDT and CDR2 is YNNKEL (reference sequence). This CDR3 is CASSQTGSSNQPQHF. The CDR3 bases are TGTGCCAGCAGCCAGACGGGGTCGAGCAATCAGCCCCAGCATTTT.

In DNA, the CDR3 is TGTGCCCGGCAGCGGGAGGGCGGGGGCGCTACCTACGAGCAGTACGTC. This codes for CARQREGGGATYEQYV. The chain uses TRBV19 and TRBJ2-7; 10 bases align to TRBD2. Unmatched junction bases numbered 15, after V lost 11 bases and J lost 2 bases. Germline-derived CDR1 and CDR2 are LNHDA and SQIVND (reference sequence). CDR3 size: 16 residues.

The J gene is TRBJ2-3, the V gene TRBV7-2, with TRBD1 as a possible D gene (6 bases). Germline V gives CDR1 SGHTA, CDR2 FQGNSA. V was trimmed by 5 bases and J by 0 bases, leaving 12 bases between them. CDR3 length equals 15 residues. The CDR3 here is CASSPNRASTDTQYF. DNA of the CDR3: TGTGCCAGCAGCCCGAACAGGGCTAGCACAGATACGCAGTATTTT. Using reference TRBV7-2 and TRBJ2-3 for the parts outside the CDR3, the full variable domain is GAGVSQSPSNKVTEKGKDVELRCDPISGHTALYWYRQSLGQGLEFLIYFQGNSAPDKSGLPSDRFSAERTGGSVSTLTIQRTQQEDSAVYLCASSPNRASTDTQYFGPGTRLTVL.

The chain uses TRBV19 and TRBJ1-2, with D perhaps matching TRBD1 (6 bases). The CDR3 runs to 15 residues. The ends were cut back, 4 bases at V and 7 bases at J, with 19 bases in the middle. The germline CDR1 and CDR2 sequences are LNHDA and SQIVND (reference sequence). The CDR3 nucleotides are TGTGCCAGTAGTACTACAGGGACCAACGGAGGTGGCTACACCTTC. Translating it yields CASSTTGTNGGGYTF.

The rearrangement uses TRBV7-2 and TRBJ2-5; D might be TRBD2 (5 bases). CDR3 length: 15 residues. CDR1 and CDR2 from the germline V gene are SGHTA and FQGNSA. Trimming removed 4 bases from V and 5 bases from J, with 17 bases in between. The CDR3 region has the DNA TGTGCCAGCAGCTCAGGCGGGTCTGCCCGGGAGACCCAGTACTTC. Its translation is CASSSGGSARETQYF.

Only one count was recorded for this clone. The chain combines TRBV18 with TRBJ1-5, with 8 bases identical to TRBD1. V lost 6 bases, J lost 2 bases, and 6 bases stayed unmatched. The germline V gene has CDR1 KGHSH and CDR2 LQKENI. The CDR3 consists of 15 residues. CDR3 in DNA: TGTGCCAGCTCTCCGGACAGGGCGGGCAATCAGCCCCAGCATTTT. Its translation is CASSPDRAGNQPQHF.

The chain recombines TRBV18 with TRBJ2-7, with TRBD2 matching over 7 bases. With V trimmed by 3 bases and J by 5 bases, 7 bases remained unmatched. The CDR3 length is 14 residues. The germline V gene has CDR1 KGHSH and CDR2 LQKENI. The CDR3 bases are TGTGCCAGCTCACCGCTCGGGGGGTTCGACGAGCAGTACGTC. It encodes CASSPLGGFDEQYV.

The CDR3: CASSPRTGLDTGELFF. In nucleotides, the CDR3 is TGTGCCAGCAGCCCTAGGACAGGGTTAGACACCGGGGAGCTGTTTTTT. The genes are TRBV7-8 and TRBJ2-2, with 8 bases matching TRBD1. The V gene's germline CDR1 is SGHVS and CDR2 FQNEAQ. V was pared by 5 bases and J by 3 bases, with 8 bases of the junction left unmatched. The CDR3 has 16 amino acids. The whole variable domain, filled in from reference TRBV7-8 and TRBJ2-2, reads GAGVSQSPRYKVAKRGQDVALRCDPISGHVSLFWYQQALGQGPEFLTYFQNEAQLDKSGLPSDRFFAERPEGSVSTLKIQRTQQEDSAVYLCASSPRTGLDTGELFFGEGSRLTVL.

The rearrangement uses TRBV18 and TRBJ2-2; 8 positions agree with TRBD1. V was clipped by 3 bases and J by 0 bases; unmatched bases: 0. Germline V gene lookup returns CDR1 KGHSH and CDR2 LQKENI. This CDR3 spans 15 amino acids. The CDR3 DNA reads as TGTGCCAGCTCACCGACAGGGGCGAACACCGGGGAGCTGTTTTTT. It specifies CASSPTGANTGELFF.

This clone showed up just once. CDR3 loop: CASSFQPAGTEAFF. CDR3 bases: TGTGCCAGCAGTTTCCAACCCGCGGGCACTGAAGCTTTCTTT. V and J are TRBV6-5 and TRBJ1-1; no clear D gene. V lost 4 bases to trimming and J lost 4 bases, with 13 bases between them. Looked up from germline, CDR1 is MNHEY and CDR2 is SVGAGI. There are 14 residues in the CDR3.